The rows below give T cell receptor beta chains drawn from one sample of a study of blood T cells in healthy people across ages. TCRdb re-analysed the 5' RACE reads in MiXCR, keeping a single row per CDR3 protein. The sample carries 600,000 to 800,000 distinct CDR3 sequences, over 40% recorded once. The sequencing sample was made of blood. Every receptor here comes from a woman at least 80 years old in good health. Each CDR3 is given with its conserved first and last residue. A D gene is named only where the DNA matches it firmly. Size values are once, few and many counts, or a class for expanded clones, and some rows have none.

J: TRBJ2-7; V: TRBV9; size: many; D: NA; DNA: TGTGCCAGCAGCACCTCTTGGGGGGAGAATTTCTACGAGCGGTACTTC; CDR3: CASSTSWGENFYERYF
J: TRBJ2-1; V: TRBV9; size: NA; D: NA; DNA: TGTGCCAGTAGCGTAGAGTTAAGGAGCTCCTACAATGAGCAGTTCTTC; CDR3: CASSVELRSSYNEQFF
J: TRBJ2-7; V: TRBV7-4; size: NA; D: NA; DNA: TGTGCCAGCAGCTTACTTGGTCACCCGAGCTCCTACGAGCAGTACTTC; CDR3: CASSLLGHPSSYEQYF
J: TRBJ2-7; V: TRBV7-2; size: once; D: NA; DNA: TGTGCCAGCAGCTTACAGGGCGGGGCAGGAGGTAAATTCTCCTACGAGCAGTACTTC; CDR3: CASSLQGGAGGKFSYEQYF
J: TRBJ2-3; V: TRBV29-1; size: many; D: TRBD1; DNA: TGCAGCGTTCTCCGGGACAGGGGGCAGAATACGCAGTATTTT; CDR3: CSVLRDRGQNTQYF
J: TRBJ2-5; V: TRBV11-2; size: NA; D: NA; DNA: TGTGCCAGCAGCTCCAGAAGCGGTTCCCCTGCGGAGACCCAGTACTTC; CDR3: CASSSRSGSPAETQYF
J: TRBJ2-7; V: TRBV12-3/TRBV12-4; size: NA; D: NA; DNA: TGTGCCAGTAGTTTAAACGGAAGCTCCTACGAGCAGTACTTC; CDR3: CASSLNGSSYEQYF
J: TRBJ2-3; V: TRBV29-1; size: many; D: NA; DNA: TGCAGCGGTGACATGAAGAACACAGATACGCAGTATTTT; CDR3: CSGDMKNTDTQYF
J: TRBJ2-2; V: TRBV10-3; size: NA; D: NA; DNA: TGTGCCATCACGGGGGCCGACACCGGGGAGCTGTTTTTT; CDR3: CAITGADTGELFF
J: TRBJ1-2; V: TRBV28; size: NA; D: NA; DNA: TGTGCCAGCAGTTCCAGGGAAGATGGCTACACCTTC; CDR3: CASSSREDGYTF
J: TRBJ2-7; V: TRBV7-8; size: NA; D: TRBD2; DNA: TGTGCCAGCAGCACGAACCTACTAGCGGACTCCTACGAGCAGTACTTC; CDR3: CASSTNLLADSYEQYF
J: TRBJ2-7; V: TRBV5-1; size: many; D: NA; DNA: TGCGCCAGCAGCACGACGGCTTACGAGCAGTACTTC; CDR3: CASSTTAYEQYF
J: TRBJ2-1; V: TRBV7-9; size: NA; D: NA; DNA: TGTGCCAGCAGCTTAGACCCAGGGCTCACGGATGAGCAGTTCTTC; CDR3: CASSLDPGLTDEQFF
J: TRBJ1-1; V: TRBV2; size: many; D: TRBD1; DNA: TGTGCCAGCCAGGGGACAGGGGCCACTGAAGCTTTCTTT; CDR3: CASQGTGATEAFF
J: TRBJ2-1; V: TRBV5-5; size: NA; D: TRBD2; DNA: TGTGCCAGCAGCTTGGGGGACTATCCTTCCTACAATGAGCAGTTCTTC; CDR3: CASSLGDYPSYNEQFF
J: TRBJ2-1; V: TRBV20-1; size: few; D: TRBD2; DNA: TGCAGTGCTAGAGATTACACTAGCGGGGGGGCCAATGAGCAGTTCTTC; CDR3: CSARDYTSGGANEQFF
J: TRBJ1-1; V: TRBV5-1; size: NA; D: NA; DNA: TGCGCCAGCAGCTTGGCCGTCAGGGCTAACACTGAAGCTTTCTTT; CDR3: CASSLAVRANTEAFF
J: TRBJ2-7; V: TRBV29-1; size: NA; D: NA; DNA: TGCAGCGTTGTGGGCTCCTACGAGCAGTACTTC; CDR3: CSVVGSYEQYF
J: TRBJ2-1; V: TRBV7-2; size: once; D: NA; DNA: TGTGCCAGCAGCTTAGGATCAGGAAGACATGAGCAGTTCTTC; CDR3: CASSLGSGRHEQFF
J: TRBJ2-1; V: TRBV6-6; size: few; D: NA; DNA: TGTGCCAGCAGCGGGCGTTCTTACAATGAGCAGTTCTTC; CDR3: CASSGRSYNEQFF
J: TRBJ1-5; V: TRBV4-1; size: NA; D: TRBD1; DNA: TGCGCCAGCAGCCATCCAGGGGGGGAATATAGCAATCAGCCCCAGCATTTT; CDR3: CASSHPGGEYSNQPQHF
J: TRBJ2-5; V: TRBV5-1; size: many; D: NA; DNA: TGCGCCAGCAGCTTGGGAGGGTCGGCTAGGAAGACCCAGTACTTC; CDR3: CASSLGGSARKTQYF
J: TRBJ2-5; V: TRBV11-2; size: NA; D: NA; DNA: TGTGCCAGCGGCTTAGAGACAAATCCCCAAGAGACCCAGTACTTC; CDR3: CASGLETNPQETQYF
J: TRBJ1-2; V: TRBV28; size: NA; D: TRBD1; DNA: TGTGCCAGCAGTTCAGACAGGGCGGTATATGGCTACACCTTC; CDR3: CASSSDRAVYGYTF
J: TRBJ2-1; V: TRBV29-1; size: few; D: TRBD2; DNA: TGCAGCGTTGATCGCCTAGCGGGGAACAATGAGCAGTTCTTC; CDR3: CSVDRLAGNNEQFF
J: TRBJ1-2; V: TRBV30; size: NA; D: NA; DNA: TGTGCCTGGAGTCCGGCGGGGGGCTACACCTTC; CDR3: CAWSPAGGYTF
J: TRBJ2-1; V: TRBV6-1; size: NA; D: TRBD2; DNA: TGTGCCAGCAGCCCTGGACTAGCGGGCGAGTCCTACAATGAGCAGTTCTTC; CDR3: CASSPGLAGESYNEQFF
J: TRBJ1-2; V: TRBV12-3/TRBV12-4; size: many; D: NA; DNA: TGTGCCAGCAGTTTAGACCTTAGCTATGGCTACACCTTC; CDR3: CASSLDLSYGYTF
J: TRBJ2-7; V: TRBV28; size: NA; D: NA; DNA: TGTGCCAGCCAACCTAAGGGCAGCTCCTACGAGCAGTACTTC; CDR3: CASQPKGSSYEQYF
J: TRBJ2-3; V: TRBV29-1; size: NA; D: NA; DNA: TGCAGCGTGGATGAGGGTTTAGATACGCAGTATTTT; CDR3: CSVDEGLDTQYF
J: TRBJ2-7; V: TRBV7-2; size: NA; D: TRBD1; DNA: TGTGCCAGCAGCCCAGGGGGCAGGTACGAGCAGTACTTC; CDR3: CASSPGGRYEQYF
J: TRBJ2-5; V: TRBV24-1; size: once; D: NA; DNA: TGTGCCACCAGCACCACAGGAGAACAAGAGACCCAGTACTTC; CDR3: CATSTTGEQETQYF
J: TRBJ1-2; V: TRBV15; size: many; D: NA; DNA: TGTGCCACCAGCAGAGAAAACCACCCCCAGGGTAGTGGCTACACCTTC; CDR3: CATSRENHPQGSGYTF
J: TRBJ2-5; V: TRBV7-9; size: NA; D: TRBD2; DNA: TGTGCCAGCAGCTTAGAGTGTCTAGCGGGAGAGACCCAGTACTTC; CDR3: CASSLECLAGETQYF
J: TRBJ2-1; V: TRBV18; size: NA; D: NA; DNA: TGTGCCAGCTCACAGGGACTGGGAACCTCCTACAATGAGCAGTTCTTC; CDR3: CASSQGLGTSYNEQFF
J: TRBJ2-4; V: TRBV6-1; size: NA; D: TRBD1; DNA: TGTGCCAGCACTCCACAGGGGGTGGTCAAAAACATTCAGTACTTC; CDR3: CASTPQGVVKNIQYF
J: TRBJ2-2; V: TRBV2; size: NA; D: TRBD2; DNA: TGTGCCAGCAGTTCAGCGGGGGGGTACACCGGGGAGCTGTTTTTT; CDR3: CASSSAGGYTGELFF
J: TRBJ1-2; V: TRBV28; size: many; D: TRBD1; DNA: TGTGCCAGCAGCCCCCCGACAGGGAACTATGGCTACACCTTC; CDR3: CASSPPTGNYGYTF
J: TRBJ2-6; V: TRBV9; size: NA; D: TRBD1; DNA: TGTGCCAGCAGCCCGAAGACAGGGGCTGGGGCCAACGTCCTGACTTTC; CDR3: CASSPKTGAGANVLTF
J: TRBJ2-2; V: TRBV18; size: NA; D: NA; DNA: TGTGCCAGCTCACCTCGCCCTGGGGGGGCACCGAACACCGGGGAGCTGTTTTTT; CDR3: CASSPRPGGAPNTGELFF
J: TRBJ1-2; V: TRBV5-1; size: NA; D: NA; DNA: TGCGCCAGCAGTCCCGGGCCCGGGGCGGAAGGCTACACCTTC; CDR3: CASSPGPGAEGYTF
J: TRBJ1-2; V: TRBV7-9; size: NA; D: NA; DNA: TGTGCCAGCAGCTCCGGGACACACCTTAACTATGGCTACACCTTC; CDR3: CASSSGTHLNYGYTF
J: TRBJ1-6; V: TRBV6-2/TRBV6-3; size: NA; D: NA; DNA: TGTGCCAGCAGTTACTCAGGGGAAAATTCACCCCTCCACTTT; CDR3: CASSYSGENSPLHF
J: TRBJ2-5; V: TRBV12-3/TRBV12-4; size: NA; D: TRBD2; DNA: TGTGCCAGCAGTTTAGCTAGCGGGACGTCCGGGGCCCAGTACTTC; CDR3: CASSLASGTSGAQYF
J: TRBJ2-2; V: TRBV27; size: NA; D: TRBD1; DNA: TGTGCCAGCCGGCCTCCGACCTTGACAGGGGGGACCACCGGGGAGCTGTTTTTT; CDR3: CASRPPTLTGGTTGELFF
J: TRBJ1-1; V: TRBV15; size: NA; D: NA; DNA: TGTGCCACCAGCAGAGAACCCGGTAGTCAAGCTTTCTTT; CDR3: CATSREPGSQAFF
J: TRBJ1-5; V: TRBV6-1; size: once; D: NA; DNA: TGTGCCAGCAGTGACAACAATAGCAATCAGCCCCAGCATTTT; CDR3: CASSDNNSNQPQHF
J: TRBJ2-5; V: TRBV20-1; size: NA; D: NA; DNA: TGCAGTGCTAGGGAAACTAGTGGGGACCTTATGGGAGAGACCCAGTACTTC; CDR3: CSARETSGDLMGETQYF
J: TRBJ2-7; V: TRBV21-1; size: many; D: NA; DNA: TGTGCCAGCAGCAAAGGCCCGGGACTAGCAGTGAGCTACGAGCAGTACTTC; CDR3: CASSKGPGLAVSYEQYF
J: TRBJ2-2; V: TRBV27; size: NA; D: NA; DNA: TGTGCCTGCAGTTATAGACCAAACACCGGGGAGCTGTTTTTT; CDR3: CACSYRPNTGELFF
J: TRBJ1-5; V: TRBV15; size: many; D: NA; DNA: TGTGCCACCAGCAGAGATCGGCAGAAACAGCCCCAGCATTTT; CDR3: CATSRDRQKQPQHF
J: TRBJ1-6; V: TRBV27; size: NA; D: TRBD1; DNA: TGTGCCAGCAGTTTTAAACAGGGGGCGAGCAATTCACCCCTCCACTTT; CDR3: CASSFKQGASNSPLHF
J: TRBJ2-1; V: TRBV7-9; size: many; D: TRBD2; DNA: TGTGCCAGCAGCTTAGCCGGACTAGCGGGAGAGCATGAGCAGTTCTTC; CDR3: CASSLAGLAGEHEQFF
J: TRBJ2-5; V: TRBV7-9; size: many; D: TRBD2; DNA: TGTGCCAGCAGCTTAGAAGGACTAGCGGGATTCCAAGAGACCCAGTACTTC; CDR3: CASSLEGLAGFQETQYF
J: TRBJ2-5; V: TRBV2; size: NA; D: TRBD1; DNA: TGTGCCAGCAAGCCACAGGGGGCAGGAGAGACCCAGTACTTC; CDR3: CASKPQGAGETQYF